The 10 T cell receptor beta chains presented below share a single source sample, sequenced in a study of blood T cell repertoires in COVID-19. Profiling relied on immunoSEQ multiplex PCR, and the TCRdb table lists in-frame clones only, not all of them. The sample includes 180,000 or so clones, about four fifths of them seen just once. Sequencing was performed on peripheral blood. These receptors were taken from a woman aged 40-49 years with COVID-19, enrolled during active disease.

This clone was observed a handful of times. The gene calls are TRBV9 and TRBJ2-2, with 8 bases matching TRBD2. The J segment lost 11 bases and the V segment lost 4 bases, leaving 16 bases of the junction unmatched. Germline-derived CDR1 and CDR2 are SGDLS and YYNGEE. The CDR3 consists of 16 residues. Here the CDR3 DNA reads TGTGCCAGCAGCCAAGGTCTCATAGCGGGACTCAACGAGCTGTTTTTT. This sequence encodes CASSQGLIAGLNELFF.

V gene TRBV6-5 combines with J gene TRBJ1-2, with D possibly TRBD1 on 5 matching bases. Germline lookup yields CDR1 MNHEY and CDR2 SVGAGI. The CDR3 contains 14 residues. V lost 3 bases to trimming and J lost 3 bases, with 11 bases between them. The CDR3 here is CASSYGGEHYGYTF. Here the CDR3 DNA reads TGTGCCAGCAGTTATGGGGGGGAGCACTATGGCTACACCTTC.

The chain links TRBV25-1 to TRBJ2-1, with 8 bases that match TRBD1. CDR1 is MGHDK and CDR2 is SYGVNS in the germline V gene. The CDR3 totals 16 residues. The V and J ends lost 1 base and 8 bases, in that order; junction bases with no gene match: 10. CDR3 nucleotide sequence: TGTGCCAGCAGTGAATGGGTCGGACAGGGTAGAGATGAGCAGTTCTTC. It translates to CASSEWVGQGRDEQFF.

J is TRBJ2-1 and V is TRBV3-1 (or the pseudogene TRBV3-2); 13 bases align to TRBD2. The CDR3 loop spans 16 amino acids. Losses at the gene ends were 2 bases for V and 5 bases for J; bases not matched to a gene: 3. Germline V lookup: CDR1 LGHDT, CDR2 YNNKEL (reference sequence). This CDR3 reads CASSQRGLAGNNEQFF. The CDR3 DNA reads TGTGCCAGCAGCCAAAGGGGACTAGCGGGAAACAATGAGCAGTTCTTC.

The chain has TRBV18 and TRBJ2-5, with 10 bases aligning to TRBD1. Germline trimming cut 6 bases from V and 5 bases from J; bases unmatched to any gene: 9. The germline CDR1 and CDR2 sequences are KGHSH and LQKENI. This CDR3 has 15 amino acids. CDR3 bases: TGTGCCAGCTCCCCCCCGGGACAGGGGCTCGAGACCCAGTACTTC. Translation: CASSPPGQGLETQYF.

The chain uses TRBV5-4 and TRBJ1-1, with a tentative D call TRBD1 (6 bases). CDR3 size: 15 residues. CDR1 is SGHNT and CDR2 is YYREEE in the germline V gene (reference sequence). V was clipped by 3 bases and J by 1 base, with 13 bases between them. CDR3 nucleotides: TGTGCCAGCAGCTCCCACAGGGATACGAACACTGAAGCTTTCTTT. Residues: CASSSHRDTNTEAFF.

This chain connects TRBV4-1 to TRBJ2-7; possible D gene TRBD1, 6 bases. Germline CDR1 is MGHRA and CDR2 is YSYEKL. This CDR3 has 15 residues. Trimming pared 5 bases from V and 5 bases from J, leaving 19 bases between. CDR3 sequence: CASSFPTPGENEQYV. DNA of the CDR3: TGCGCCAGCAGCTTCCCAACCCCAGGGGAAAACGAGCAGTACGTC.

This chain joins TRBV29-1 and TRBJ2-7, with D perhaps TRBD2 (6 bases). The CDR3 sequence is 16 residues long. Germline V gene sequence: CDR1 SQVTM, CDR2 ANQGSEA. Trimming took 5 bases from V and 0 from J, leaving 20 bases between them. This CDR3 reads CSVPPGGPGLSYEQYV. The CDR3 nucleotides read TGCAGCGTTCCCCCCGGGGGACCAGGGCTCTCCTACGAGCAGTACGTC.

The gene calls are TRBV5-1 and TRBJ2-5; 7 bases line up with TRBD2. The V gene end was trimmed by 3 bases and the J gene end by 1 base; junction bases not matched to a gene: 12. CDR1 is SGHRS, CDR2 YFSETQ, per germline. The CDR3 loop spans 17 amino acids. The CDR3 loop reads CASSWGAASGVQETQYF. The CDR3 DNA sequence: TGCGCCAGCAGCTGGGGTGCGGCTAGCGGCGTCCAAGAGACCCAGTACTTC. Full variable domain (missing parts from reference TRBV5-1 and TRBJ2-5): KAGVTQTPRYLIKTRGQQVTLSCSPISGHRSVSWYQQTPGQGLQFLFEYFSETQRNKGNFPGRFSGRQFSNSRSEMNVSTLELGDSALYLCASSWGAASGVQETQYFGPGTRLLVL.

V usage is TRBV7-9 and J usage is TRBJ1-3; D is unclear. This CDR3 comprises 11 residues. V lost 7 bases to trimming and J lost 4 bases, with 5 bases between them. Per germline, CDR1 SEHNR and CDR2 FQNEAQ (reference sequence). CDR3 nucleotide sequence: TGTGCCAGCATAGTAGGAAACACCATATATTTT. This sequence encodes CASIVGNTIYF.